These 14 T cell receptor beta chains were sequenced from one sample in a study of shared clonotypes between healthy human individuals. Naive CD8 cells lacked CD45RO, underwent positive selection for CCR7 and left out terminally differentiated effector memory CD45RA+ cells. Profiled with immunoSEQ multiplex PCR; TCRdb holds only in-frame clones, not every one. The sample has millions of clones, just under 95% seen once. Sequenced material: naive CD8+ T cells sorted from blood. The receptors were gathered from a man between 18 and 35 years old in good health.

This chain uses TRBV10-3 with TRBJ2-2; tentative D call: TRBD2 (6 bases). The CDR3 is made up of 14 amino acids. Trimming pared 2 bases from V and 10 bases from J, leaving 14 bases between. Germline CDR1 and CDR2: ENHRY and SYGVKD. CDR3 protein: CAISEGIGEEELFF. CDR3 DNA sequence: TGTGCCATCAGTGAGGGGATCGGGGAGGAGGAGCTGTTTTTT.

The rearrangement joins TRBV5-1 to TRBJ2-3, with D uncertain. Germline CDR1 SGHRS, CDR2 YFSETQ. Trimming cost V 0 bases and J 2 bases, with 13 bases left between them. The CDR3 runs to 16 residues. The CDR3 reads CASSLVGTVYTDTQYF. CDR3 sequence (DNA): TGCGCCAGCAGCTTGGTAGGCACGGTGTACACAGATACGCAGTATTTT.

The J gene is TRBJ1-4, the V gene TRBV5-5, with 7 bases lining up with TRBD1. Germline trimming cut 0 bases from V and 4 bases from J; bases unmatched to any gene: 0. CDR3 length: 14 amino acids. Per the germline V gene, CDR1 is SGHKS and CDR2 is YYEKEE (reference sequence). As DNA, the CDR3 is TGTGCCAGCAGCTTGGGGGACAGTAATGAAAAACTGTTTTTT. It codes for CASSLGDSNEKLFF.

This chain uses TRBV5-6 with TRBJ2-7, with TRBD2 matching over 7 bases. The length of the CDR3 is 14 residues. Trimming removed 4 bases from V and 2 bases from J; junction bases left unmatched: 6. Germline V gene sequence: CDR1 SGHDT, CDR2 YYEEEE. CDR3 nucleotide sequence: TGTGCCAGCAGCCCCGGACTAGAAGCCTACGAGCAGTACTTC. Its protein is CASSPGLEAYEQYF.

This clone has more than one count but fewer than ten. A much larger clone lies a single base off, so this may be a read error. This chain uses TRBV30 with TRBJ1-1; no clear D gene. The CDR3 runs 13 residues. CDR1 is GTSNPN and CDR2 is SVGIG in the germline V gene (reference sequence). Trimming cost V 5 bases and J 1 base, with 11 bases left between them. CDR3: CAWGGRANTEAFF. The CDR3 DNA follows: TGTGCCTGGGGAGGTAGGGCGAACACTGAAGCTTTCTTT.

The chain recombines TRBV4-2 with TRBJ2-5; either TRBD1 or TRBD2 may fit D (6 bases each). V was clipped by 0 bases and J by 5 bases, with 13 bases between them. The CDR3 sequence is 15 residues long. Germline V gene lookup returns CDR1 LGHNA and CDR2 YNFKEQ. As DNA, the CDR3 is TGTGCCAGCAGCCAAGAGTACGGGGGCGCCGAGACCCAGTACTTC. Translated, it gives CASSQEYGGAETQYF.

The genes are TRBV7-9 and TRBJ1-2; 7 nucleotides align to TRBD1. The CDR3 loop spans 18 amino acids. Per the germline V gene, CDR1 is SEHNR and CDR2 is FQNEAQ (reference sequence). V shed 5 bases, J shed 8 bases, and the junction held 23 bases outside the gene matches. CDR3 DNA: TGTGCCAGCAGCGATACAATACTGGGACAGTCGACCCGTGGCGGCTACACCTTC. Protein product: CASSDTILGQSTRGGYTF.

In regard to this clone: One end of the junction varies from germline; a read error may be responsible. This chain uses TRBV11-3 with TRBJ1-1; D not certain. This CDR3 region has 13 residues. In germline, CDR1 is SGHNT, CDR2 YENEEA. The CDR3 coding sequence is TGTGCCAGCAGCTTAGCATTAGACACTGGAGCTTTCTTT. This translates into CASSLALDTGAFF. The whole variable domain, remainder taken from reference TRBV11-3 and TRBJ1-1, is EAGVVQSPRYKIIEKKQPVAFWCNPISGHNTLYWYLQNLGQGPELLIRYENEEAVDDSQLPKDRFSAERLKGVDSTLKIQPAELGDSAVYLCASSLALDTGAFFGQGTRLTVV.

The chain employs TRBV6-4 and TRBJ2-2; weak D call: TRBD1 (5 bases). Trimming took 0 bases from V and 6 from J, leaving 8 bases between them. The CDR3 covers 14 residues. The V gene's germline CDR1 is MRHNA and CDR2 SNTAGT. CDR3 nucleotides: TGTGCCAGCAGTGACTCGGCAGGGTCCGGGGAGCTGTTTTTT. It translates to CASSDSAGSGELFF.

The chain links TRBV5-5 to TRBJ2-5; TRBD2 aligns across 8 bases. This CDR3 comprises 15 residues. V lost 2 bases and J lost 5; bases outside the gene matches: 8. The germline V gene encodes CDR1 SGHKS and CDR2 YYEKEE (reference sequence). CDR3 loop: CASSFGSGMGETQYF. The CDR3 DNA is TGTGCCAGCAGCTTTGGTAGCGGGATGGGTGAGACCCAGTACTTC.

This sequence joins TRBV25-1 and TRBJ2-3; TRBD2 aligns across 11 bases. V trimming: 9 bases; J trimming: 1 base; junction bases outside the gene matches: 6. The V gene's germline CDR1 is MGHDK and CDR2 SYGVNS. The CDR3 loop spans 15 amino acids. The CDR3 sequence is CASGGLAAGTDTQYF. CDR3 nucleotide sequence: TGTGCCAGTGGGGGACTAGCGGCGGGCACAGATACGCAGTATTTT.

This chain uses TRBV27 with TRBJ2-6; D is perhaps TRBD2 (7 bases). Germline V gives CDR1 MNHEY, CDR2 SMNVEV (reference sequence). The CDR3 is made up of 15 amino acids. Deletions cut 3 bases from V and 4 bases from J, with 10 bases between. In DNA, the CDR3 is TGTGCCAGCAGTTTCGGGGGGCCAGGGGCCAACGTCCTGACTTTC. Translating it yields CASSFGGPGANVLTF.

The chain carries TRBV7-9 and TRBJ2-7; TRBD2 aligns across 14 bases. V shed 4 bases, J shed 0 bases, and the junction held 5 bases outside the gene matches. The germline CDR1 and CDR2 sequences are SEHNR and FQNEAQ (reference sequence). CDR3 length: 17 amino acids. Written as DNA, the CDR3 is TGTGCCAGCAGCTCGGGACTAGCGGGAGACCTCTCCTACGAGCAGTACTTC. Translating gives CASSSGLAGDLSYEQYF.

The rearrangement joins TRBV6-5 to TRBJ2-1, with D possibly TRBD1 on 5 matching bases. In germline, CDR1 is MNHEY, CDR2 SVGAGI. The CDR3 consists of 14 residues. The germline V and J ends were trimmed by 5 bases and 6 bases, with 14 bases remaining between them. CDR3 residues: CASSPSRVFNEQFF. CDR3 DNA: TGTGCCAGCAGTCCTTCCAGGGTATTCAATGAGCAGTTCTTC.